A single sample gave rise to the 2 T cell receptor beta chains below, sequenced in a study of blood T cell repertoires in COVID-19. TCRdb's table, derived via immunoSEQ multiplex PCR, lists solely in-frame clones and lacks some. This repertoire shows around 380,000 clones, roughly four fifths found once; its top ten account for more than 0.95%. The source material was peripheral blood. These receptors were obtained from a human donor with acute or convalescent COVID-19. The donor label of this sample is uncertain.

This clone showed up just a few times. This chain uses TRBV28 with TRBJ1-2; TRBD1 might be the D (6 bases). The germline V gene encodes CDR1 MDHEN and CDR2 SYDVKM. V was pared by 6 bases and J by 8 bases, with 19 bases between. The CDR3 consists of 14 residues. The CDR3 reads CASSFDRPPAGYTF. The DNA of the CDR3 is TGTGCCAGCAGCTTCGACAGGCCCCCTGCGGGCTACACCTTC.

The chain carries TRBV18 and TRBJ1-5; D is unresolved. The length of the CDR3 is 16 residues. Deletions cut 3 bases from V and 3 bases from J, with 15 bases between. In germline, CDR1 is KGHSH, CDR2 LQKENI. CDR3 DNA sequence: TGTGCCAGCTCACCGGGCAGATTACTAGACAATCAGCCCCAGCATTTT. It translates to CASSPGRLLDNQPQHF.